One TCR beta chain is described in this entry. The same CDR3 arises from other DNA sequences in this sample as well. The healthy adult donors were HIV-negative and reported no recent acute infections or vaccinations. Pooled CD45RO+ cells and CCR7-negative CD45RA+ TemRA cells made up CD8 memory. These data belong to a study of shared clonotypes between healthy human individuals. Across the whole study: Contributing individuals were two females and a few males aged 18 to 49.

Original handling: Junction-only immunoSEQ data arrived without quality scores, meaning filtering differed. Profiling relied on immunoSEQ multiplex PCR, and the TCRdb table lists in-frame clones only, not all of them. V, J and clone size were drawn from that table, and D and trimming were deduced from the DNA. The sample has about 95,000 clones, roughly two thirds seen once. Germline V gene data show CDR1 as SEHNR and CDR2 as FQNEAQ (reference sequence). The CDR3 is 16 amino acids. The V segment lost 0 bases and the J segment 2 bases; nucleotides outside the gene matches: 1. This chain connects TRBV7-9 to TRBJ2-1; TRBD2 matches 10 bases. The sequenced sample consisted of memory CD8+ T cells sorted from blood. The subset was: CD45RO+ cells pooled with CCR7-negative TemRA cells. This clonotype was sampled from a young man in good health. CDR3 protein: CASSLALAGAYNEQFF. DNA of the CDR3: TGTGCCAGCAGCTTAGCGCTAGCGGGAGCCTACAATGAGCAGTTCTTC.